Reported below is one TCR beta chain. The record originates from a study of regulatory dendritic cells for organ transplantation. Profiled with immunoSEQ multiplex PCR; TCRdb holds only in-frame clones, not every one. The repertoire has approximately 29,000 clones, approximately 78% of them found once; the top ten carry around 0.1%. The sequence was obtained from a human donor in good health. Sequences were obtained from naive CD4+ T cells from blood. Subset here: CD45RA+ naive T cells.

Here the CDR3 DNA reads TGTGCCAGCAGCCTACAGGGGAACACTGAAGCTTTCTTT. Residues: CASSLQGNTEAFF. The chain uses TRBV7-2 and TRBJ1-1; D may be TRBD1 (6 bases). V lost 5 bases to trimming and J lost 1 base, with 8 bases between them. CDR3 size: 13 residues. Looked up from germline, CDR1 is SGHTA and CDR2 is FQGNSA.